This T cell receptor beta chain was identified during a study of blood T cell repertoires in COVID-19 (dated by TCRdb to the early 2020s). For the study in its entirety: Samples from collaborators originated in the United States, Italy and Spain and spanned both the acute and convalescent phases of COVID-19. The material from the prospective study consisted of cDNA or gDNA derived from T cells, B-cell-depleted T cells, or PBMCs. The dataset comprised deeply sampled blood TCRbeta repertoires from subjects exposed to, actively infected with, or recovered from COVID-19. The repertoires were made available in a free public database intended to serve as a resource for research on the immune response to SARS-CoV-2. Sample metadata almost always included a de-identified subject ID, COVID-19 status, age in years and sex. Where available, HLA class I and class II types were obtained from metadata supplied by the sample provider rather than from assay-based typing. The samples were drawn from the first 160 participants of the ongoing ImmuneRACE study and from 1,254 subjects provided by 6 global collaborators. The full study reports these points: Clinical and demographic metadata were provided uncurated, with the amount varying by source and participant.

TCRbeta CDR3 regions were amplified from genomic DNA by means of the immunoSEQ Assay, a bias-controlled multiplex PCR. The original pipeline was this. The number of nucleated cells in each sample was estimated by amplification of reference gene primers within the assay. To quantify the absolute abundance of each unique TCRbeta CDR3 rearrangement, sequence reads were collapsed and filtered. Productive Simpson clonality was computed per sample as the square root of Simpson's diversity index over productive rearrangements. As stored in TCRdb, this immuneACCESS dataset retains in-frame rearrangements with V and J assigned. A fraction of the clones does not appear; measured against another copy, unresolved V genes explain less than half of the discrepancy, and the remainder lacks a known reason. From that table come the V and J calls and clone size; the DNA was used to work out D and trimming. The sample data list roughly 84,000 clones, and less than 80% of these were observed just once. Of the sample, around 4.5% falls within the top ten clones.

Each collaborating institution followed its own protocols to collect whole blood in K2EDTA tubes. Collaborator samples were shipped for TCRbeta analysis as frozen whole blood, isolated PBMCs, or DNA extracted from either sample type. Worth noting for this clone: The specificity of this receptor is unknown. No per-base quality is available; no much larger clone lies one base away.

Here V drops 0 bases and J drops 0 bases, and the junction holds 6 bases not matched to any gene. The CDR3 covers 19 residues, taking in both the cysteine and the phenylalanine. Only the CDR3 DNA is retained, 57 bases long and in frame from the first base. The germline V gene supplies CDR1 KGHSY and CDR2 FQNENV. This chain is built from TRBV16 and TRBJ1-5; the central 12 bases match TRBD1. The clonotype comes from a woman in her forties or fifties with acute or convalescent COVID-19. The sample taken for sequencing was peripheral blood. The CDR3 reads CASSQSMGQGAYSNQPQHF. The DNA sequence is given as TGTGCCAGCAGCCAATCAATGGGACAGGGGGCTTATAGCAATCAGCCCCAGCATTTT. Supplemented by the reference TRBV16 and TRBJ1-5 proteins around the CDR3, the complete variable domain is GEEVAQTPKHLVRGEGQKAKLYCAPIKGHSYVFWYQQVLKNEFKFLISFQNENVFDETGMPKERFSAKCLPNSPCSLEIQATKLEDSAVYFCASSQSMGQGAYSNQPQHFGDGTRLSIL.